These 20 T cell receptor beta chains came from one sample sequenced in a study of OX40 agonist ivuxolimab in advanced cancers. Sequencing was performed with immunoSEQ multiplex PCR; in TCRdb, only in-frame clones are kept and a portion is missing. The sample records 45,000 to 50,000 clones, around 90% being singletons. The sample in question was CD4+ or CD8+ T cells sorted from blood, obtained in a trial of the OX40 agonist ivuxolimab. These TCRs come from an adult with an advanced solid tumor such as melanoma, head and neck, liver or kidney cancer.

The rearrangement uses TRBV6-5 and TRBJ2-1; no reliable D call. The germline V gene has CDR1 MNHEY and CDR2 SVGAGI. This CDR3 comprises 15 residues. The V end lost 7 bases, the J end lost 2 bases, and 15 bases lay between the germline ends. The CDR3 is CASTPFAATYNEQFF. The CDR3, as DNA: TGTGCCAGCACCCCTTTTGCGGCTACCTACAATGAGCAGTTCTTC.

The gene calls are TRBV28 and TRBJ2-1; 12 nucleotides line up with TRBD2. Losses at the gene ends were 4 bases for V and 4 bases for J; bases not matched to a gene: 5. CDR3 length: 16 residues. In germline, CDR1 is MDHEN, CDR2 SYDVKM. CDR3 coding DNA: TGTGCCAGCAGTTCTCTAGCGGGGGGGTCTTACAATGAGCAGTTCTTC. This translates into CASSSLAGGSYNEQFF.

CDR3 sequence (DNA): TGTGCCAGCAGTGACGAAACCTACGAGCAGTACTTC. It codes for CASSDETYEQYF. The V and J genes are TRBV2 and TRBJ2-7, with D hard to call. V shed 3 bases and J shed 2 bases, with 5 bases lying between them. Germline assignment: CDR1 SNHLY and CDR2 FYNNEI. This CDR3 is 12 amino acids long.

V and J are TRBV29-1 and TRBJ1-1; D gene uncertain. Deletions cut 5 bases from V and 1 base from J, with 8 bases between. The CDR3 length is 12 residues. Germline V lookup: CDR1 SQVTM, CDR2 ANQGSEA. The CDR3 spells CSVIASNTEAFF. The CDR3 nucleotides are TGCAGCGTTATCGCTTCGAACACTGAAGCTTTCTTT.

The chain uses TRBV7-8 and TRBJ2-1; D gene ambiguous. With 3 bases removed from V and 1 base from J, the gap between germline ends came to 10 bases. Germline CDR1 reads SGHVS; CDR2 reads FQNEAQ. This CDR3 is built from 15 residues. The CDR3 is CASSFTESSYNEQFF. Written as DNA, the CDR3 is TGTGCCAGCAGCTTTACGGAAAGTTCCTACAATGAGCAGTTCTTC.

This clone was observed a single time. This chain joins TRBV10-2 and TRBJ2-7; D is ambiguous. Trimming took off 10 bases at V and 3 bases at J, with 13 bases between the two ends. Germline V CDR1 and CDR2: WSHSY, SAAADI. The CDR3 extends over 12 amino acids. For the CDR3, the DNA is TGCGCCACCAAGGAGAGCCTCTACGAGCAGTACTTC. Translated, it gives CATKESLYEQYF.

The J gene is TRBJ1-3, the V gene TRBV25-1; 7 bases fit TRBD1. The CDR3 runs to 16 residues. Germline V CDR1 and CDR2: MGHDK, SYGVNS. J lost 0 bases, V lost 4 bases, and 6 bases had no gene match. CDR3 sequence: CASSGPRTGSGNTIYF. The CDR3 DNA reads TGTGCCAGCAGTGGCCCTAGGACAGGCTCTGGAAACACCATATATTTT.

This clone was seen more than once but under ten times. The chain is built from TRBV2 and TRBJ1-1, with D unresolved. The V and J ends lost 5 bases and 1 base respectively, with 8 bases between them. The V gene's germline CDR1 is SNHLY and CDR2 FYNNEI. There are 13 residues in the CDR3. The CDR3 reads CASSPGWNTEAFF. As DNA, the CDR3 is TGTGCCAGCAGTCCGGGGTGGAACACTGAAGCTTTCTTT.

The chain joins TRBV11-3 to TRBJ2-7, with a weak D call TRBD1 (5 bases). The CDR3 is made up of 16 amino acids. Between the trimmed V and J ends, which lost 1 base and 2 bases, there was a span of 15 bases. CDR1 is SGHNT, CDR2 YENEEA, per germline. The CDR3 is CASSLGAGNGAYEQYF. The CDR3 bases are TGTGCCAGCAGCTTAGGGGCAGGGAATGGGGCCTACGAGCAGTACTTC.

The rearrangement uses TRBV7-9 and TRBJ2-5; 9 bases match TRBD1. Germline V gene lookup returns CDR1 SEHNR and CDR2 FQNEAQ (reference sequence). The CDR3 totals 15 residues. The V gene end was trimmed by 5 bases and the J gene end by 3 bases; junction bases not matched to a gene: 7. The CDR3 spells CASSRGTGREETQYF. CDR3 coding DNA: TGTGCCAGCAGCCGAGGGACAGGGAGGGAAGAGACCCAGTACTTC.

The chain has TRBV6-5 and TRBJ2-1; no clear D gene. CDR1 is MNHEY, CDR2 SVGAGI, per germline. Between the trimmed V and J ends, which lost 1 base and 6 bases, there was a span of 13 bases. The CDR3 is made up of 15 amino acids. CDR3 DNA: TGTGCCAGCAGTTACTACTTAGGCGTCGGCAATGAGCAGTTCTTC. Translating gives CASSYYLGVGNEQFF.

The chain combines TRBV29-1 with TRBJ1-2; no clear D. The CDR3 extends over 12 amino acids. Trimming removed 0 bases at V and 4 bases at J, with 6 bases between. Germline V gene lookup returns CDR1 SQVTM and CDR2 ANQGSEA. The CDR3 reads CSVEDRSYGYTF. CDR3 coding DNA: TGCAGCGTTGAAGATCGCAGCTATGGCTACACCTTC.

This clone was counted a single time. The V and J genes are TRBV19 and TRBJ2-5, with a weak D call TRBD1 (5 bases). V was trimmed by 4 bases and J by 2 bases, leaving 11 bases between them. Germline lookup yields CDR1 LNHDA and CDR2 SQIVND (reference sequence). The CDR3 spans 14 residues. CDR3 region: CASSTLGRQETQYF. The CDR3 coding sequence is TGTGCCAGTAGTACCCTGGGGCGGCAAGAGACCCAGTACTTC.

The DNA of the CDR3 is TGCGCCAGCAGCTATAATTCCGGGACAGGGGTCGGGCCCCAGCATTTT. Translating it yields CASSYNSGTGVGPQHF. V gene TRBV5-1 combines with J gene TRBJ1-5; 10 nucleotides match TRBD1. The V and J ends lost 3 bases and 9 bases, in that order; junction bases with no gene match: 12. The CDR3 contains 16 residues. Germline-derived CDR1 and CDR2 are SGHRS and YFSETQ.

V is TRBV11-2 and J is TRBJ2-7; 10 nucleotides align to TRBD2. This CDR3 is built from 18 residues. The germline CDR1 and CDR2 sequences are SGHAT and FQNNGV. V dropped 0 bases and J dropped 1; count of bases not matched to a gene: 9. The CDR3 loop reads CASSLDLRTSGDSYEQYF. The CDR3 DNA reads TGTGCCAGCAGCTTAGATCTCCGGACTAGCGGAGATTCCTACGAGCAGTACTTC.

The chain employs TRBV5-6 and TRBJ2-7; D may be TRBD1 (5 bases). V lost 3 bases, J lost 4 bases, and 23 bases lay in between. This CDR3 is 17 amino acids long. The germline CDR1 and CDR2 sequences are SGHDT and YYEEEE. The CDR3: CASSSGITEFGLYEQYF. The CDR3 coding sequence is TGTGCCAGCAGCTCAGGGATTACCGAGTTCGGGCTTTACGAGCAGTACTTC.

This clone has only one observation. V usage is TRBV30 and J usage is TRBJ1-2; maybe TRBD1 (5 bases). This CDR3 spans 12 amino acids. The V end was cut by 2 bases, the J end by 9 bases, with 13 bases between. CDR1 and CDR2 from the germline V gene are GTSNPN and SVGIG (reference sequence). The CDR3 nucleotides read TGTGCCTGGAGTCCCGGGGGTGGGAGCTACACCTTC. The encoded protein is CAWSPGGGSYTF.

This clone appeared once. V gene TRBV19 combines with J gene TRBJ1-2; no firm D call. The V gene's germline CDR1 is LNHDA and CDR2 SQIVND (reference sequence). This CDR3 has 14 residues. V lost 1 base to trimming and J lost 4 bases, with 10 bases between them. CDR3 sequence: CASSIGSPFYGYTF. CDR3 bases: TGTGCCAGTAGTATAGGAAGTCCCTTCTATGGCTACACCTTC.

This clone was counted a single time. This chain uses TRBV11-2 with TRBJ2-2; no clear D. This CDR3 contains 11 residues. CDR1 and CDR2 from the germline V gene are SGHAT and FQNNGV. V gave up 0 bases and J gave up 7 bases, with 0 bases separating them. In DNA, the CDR3 is TGTGCCAGCAGCTTAGACGGGGAGCTGTTTTTT. Protein product: CASSLDGELFF.

This clone was seen a handful of times. Other DNA sequences in the sample encode the same CDR3. The J gene is TRBJ2-5, the V gene TRBV6-5; possible D gene TRBD1, 6 bases. V was clipped by 2 bases and J by 2 bases, with 9 bases between them. The CDR3 spans 14 residues. Germline lookup yields CDR1 MNHEY and CDR2 SVGAGI. Here the CDR3 reads CASSYGGTQETQYF. CDR3 in DNA: TGTGCCAGCAGTTACGGGGGCACACAAGAGACCCAGTACTTC.